The sample holds a few counts of the clone carrying this T cell receptor beta chain. Its antigen remains unknown. Germline CDR1 DFQATT, CDR2 SNEGSKA (reference sequence). The CDR3 has 15 residues. The J segment lost 8 bases and the V segment lost 5 bases, leaving 13 bases of the junction unmatched. Together with a sample-barcoded 5' primer, a J-beta primer mix was included in a second PCR lasting roughly 7 to 11 cycles. MiXCR, run by TCRdb on the 5' RACE reads, gives a single entry per CDR3 protein. Among about 780,000 distinct CDR3 sequences, 46% were seen once, and the ten largest hold roughly 18%. The data belong to a study of blood T cells in healthy people across ages. General study results and limits: PBMC samples, being unsorted, prevented any conclusive comparison of naive and antigen-experienced cells.

The rearrangement links TRBV20-1 to TRBJ2-1; 9 bases are shared with TRBD2. This TCR was recovered from a man of 80 years or more in good health. Sequencing was carried out using blood. The CDR3 DNA reads TGCAGTGCTCCTACCGCGGGAGGGGGGTTACATGAGCAGTTCTTC. Translating it yields CSAPTAGGGLHEQFF.